Following are 17 T cell receptor beta chains from one sample sequenced in a study of blood T cell repertoires in COVID-19. Assay used: immunoSEQ multiplex PCR; TCRdb lists only in-frame clones, some missing. In the table there are 45,000 to 65,000 clones, 84% of which are singletons. Sequencing input: peripheral blood. All receptors derive from a woman of 80 years or more with acute or convalescent COVID-19.

This chain joins TRBV5-4 and TRBJ1-2; D gene uncertain. The CDR3 spans 14 residues. Germline values: CDR1 SGHNT, CDR2 YYREEE (reference sequence). V was clipped by 3 bases and J by 3 bases, with 12 bases between them. The CDR3 sequence is CASSSSGNYYGYTF. The CDR3 bases are TGTGCCAGCAGCTCTTCCGGGAACTACTATGGCTACACCTTC.

This chain uses TRBV19 with TRBJ1-2; 9 nucleotides match TRBD1. Germline CDR1 reads LNHDA; CDR2 reads SQIVND (reference sequence). CDR3 length equals 15 residues. After removal of 6 bases from V and 4 bases from J, the junction contained 9 bases not matched to a gene. CDR3 nucleotides: TGTGCCAGTAGCCAAACACAGGGGGCCGGCTATGGCTACACCTTC. It yields the protein CASSQTQGAGYGYTF.

V and J are TRBV18 and TRBJ1-5; 7 nucleotides line up with TRBD1. Germline loops: CDR1 KGHSH, CDR2 LQKENI. This CDR3 is 17 amino acids long. V shed 3 bases and J 0 bases; nucleotides not matched to a gene: 8. CDR3 region: CASSPDRASYSNQPQHF. CDR3 sequence (DNA): TGTGCCAGCTCACCCGACAGGGCGAGTTATAGCAATCAGCCCCAGCATTTT.

This clone was seen only once. The gene calls are TRBV7-9 and TRBJ2-3; D gene ambiguous. Per germline, CDR1 SEHNR and CDR2 FQNEAQ (reference sequence). CDR3 length: 14 residues. Between the trimmed V and J ends, which lost 5 bases and 1 base, there was a span of 10 bases. CDR3 residues: CASSPPERTDTQYF. The CDR3 DNA sequence: TGTGCCAGCAGCCCCCCCGAGCGCACAGATACGCAGTATTTT.

This chain links TRBV7-2 with TRBJ1-2; TRBD1 matches 10 bases. The germline CDR1 and CDR2 sequences are SGHTA and FQGNSA. This CDR3 spans 17 amino acids. Unmatched junction bases numbered 11, after V lost 5 bases and J lost 2 bases. The chain's CDR3 is CASSPRQGARGNYGYTF. The CDR3 DNA reads as TGTGCCAGCAGCCCCAGACAGGGGGCGCGAGGGAACTATGGCTACACCTTC.

The chain joins TRBV5-1 to TRBJ1-1; the D gene is possibly TRBD1 (6 bases). Germline V gene data show CDR1 as SGHRS and CDR2 as YFSETQ. With 3 bases removed from V and 6 bases from J, the gap between germline ends came to 12 bases. The CDR3 is 13 residues long. CDR3 DNA sequence: TGCGCCAGCAGCTACGGACAGACCGCTGAAGCTTTCTTT. Translating it yields CASSYGQTAEAFF.

The CDR3 sequence: CASRAPEQRFTDTQYF. CDR3 DNA: TGCGCCAGCAGAGCCCCGGAGCAGCGGTTCACAGATACGCAGTATTTT. The chain has TRBV10-2 and TRBJ2-3, with TRBD2 as a possible D gene (5 bases). The CDR3 consists of 16 residues. Trimming took off 6 bases at V and 2 bases at J, with 18 bases between the two ends. The germline CDR1 and CDR2 sequences are WSHSY and SAAADI.

The genes are TRBV29-1 and TRBJ2-1; possibly TRBD1 for D (7 bases). Trimming stripped 4 bases from V and 5 bases from J, with 15 bases between. There are 14 residues in the CDR3. Germline CDR1 is SQVTM and CDR2 is ANQGSEA. CDR3 region: CSVVPGGLNNEQFF. The CDR3, as DNA: TGCAGCGTTGTTCCAGGGGGACTGAACAATGAGCAGTTCTTC.

The V gene is TRBV5-6, the J gene TRBJ1-6, with 7 bases aligning to TRBD1. Per germline, CDR1 SGHDT and CDR2 YYEEEE. The CDR3 has 14 amino acids. V shed 0 bases and J 7 bases; nucleotides not matched to a gene: 1. In nucleotides, the CDR3 is TGTGCCAGCAGCTTGGGACAGGGAAATTCACCCCTCCACTTT. Translating it yields CASSLGQGNSPLHF.

The chain combines TRBV6-6 with TRBJ1-3, with 8 bases identical to TRBD1. This CDR3 is built from 16 residues. The germline CDR1 and CDR2 sequences are MNHNY and SVGAGI (reference sequence). Trimming at V came to 4 bases and at J to 4 bases, leaving 9 bases not matched to a gene. This chain's CDR3 is CASSFPGQGSGNTIYF. DNA of the CDR3: TGTGCCAGCAGTTTCCCAGGACAGGGCTCAGGAAACACCATATATTTT.

The chain couples TRBV5-1 to TRBJ1-3, with D possibly matching TRBD1 (5 bases). Germline-derived CDR1 and CDR2 are SGHRS and YFSETQ. This CDR3 contains 18 residues. V gave up 0 bases and J gave up 0 bases, with 16 bases separating them. The CDR3 reads CASSLVSGQLSSGNTIYF. The DNA of the CDR3 is TGCGCCAGCAGCTTGGTGTCAGGGCAACTATCCTCTGGAAACACCATATATTTT.

The V and J genes are TRBV2 and TRBJ1-5, with TRBD1 matching over 10 bases. The CDR3 runs to 15 residues. Trimming removed 6 bases from V and 5 bases from J; junction bases left unmatched: 7. Germline CDR1 SNHLY, CDR2 FYNNEI. In DNA form, the CDR3 reads TGTGCCAGCAGGCCGGACAGGGGGGGCGATCAGCCCCAGCATTTT. Protein: CASRPDRGGDQPQHF.

This clone appeared a single time. This chain connects TRBV19 to TRBJ1-1; no reliable D call. Germline CDR1 is LNHDA and CDR2 is SQIVND (reference sequence). This CDR3 has 14 amino acids. V dropped 3 bases and J dropped 3 bases, with 11 bases sitting between them. DNA of the CDR3: TGTGCCAGTAGTATTGCACAGTGGGACACTGAAGCTTTCTTT. Translated: CASSIAQWDTEAFF.

This rearrangement joins TRBV19 to TRBJ1-4; 9 nucleotides align to TRBD1. Germline V gives CDR1 LNHDA, CDR2 SQIVND (reference sequence). Trimming removed 9 bases from V and 6 bases from J; junction bases left unmatched: 11. The CDR3 has 15 amino acids. The CDR3 protein is CASSFYGTGHEKLFF. DNA of the CDR3: TGTGCCAGCTCCTTTTACGGGACAGGGCATGAAAAACTGTTTTTT.

This rearrangement joins TRBV11-2 to TRBJ2-7; D gene ambiguous. The CDR3 totals 10 residues. CDR1 is SGHAT, CDR2 FQNNGV, per germline. The germline V and J ends were trimmed by 3 bases and 5 bases, with 2 bases remaining between them. DNA for the CDR3: TGTGCCAGCAGCTTCGACGAGCAGTACTTC. It codes for CASSFDEQYF. Supplemented by reference TRBV11-2 and TRBJ2-7, the full variable domain reads EAGVAQSPRYKIIEKRQSVAFWCNPISGHATLYWYQQILGQGPKLLIQFQNNGVVDDSQLPKDRFSAERLKGVDSTLKIQPAKLEDSAVYLCASSFDEQYFGPGTRLTVT.

This chain joins TRBV6-6 and TRBJ1-1; D is perhaps TRBD1 (5 bases). Germline CDR1 is MNHNY and CDR2 is SVGAGI (reference sequence). V was trimmed by 5 bases and J by 3 bases, leaving 10 bases between them. The length of the CDR3 is 13 residues. CDR3 DNA sequence: TGTGCCAGCAGTAAGGACACCTACACTGAAGCTTTCTTT. This translates into CASSKDTYTEAFF.

This clone was picked up a small number of times. This chain connects TRBV5-5 to TRBJ1-3; D is undetermined. Trimming cost V 0 bases and J 0 bases, with 13 bases left between them. The V gene's germline CDR1 is SGHKS and CDR2 YYEKEE (reference sequence). This CDR3 is built from 17 residues. The CDR3: CASSLVARSSSGNTIYF. As DNA, the CDR3 is TGTGCCAGCAGCTTGGTGGCTAGATCGTCCTCTGGAAACACCATATATTTT.